Detailed here is one T cell receptor (beta chain). The CDR3 spans 15 residues. Germline V CDR1 and CDR2: MNHEY, SVGAGI. Deletions cut 7 bases from V and 1 base from J, with 15 bases between. Per the original data handling: Estimation of nucleated cell counts was performed using reference gene primer amplification. TCRdb keeps only in-frame clones here, not all; method: immunoSEQ multiplex PCR. V and J calls and clone size are copied from that table; D and trimming were computed from the DNA. The table includes roughly 190,000 clones, about nine tenths detected once. The sample is drawn from a study of blood T cell repertoires in COVID-19. About the research overall: There were acute and convalescent COVID-19 samples, and they came from the United States, Italy and Spain. T cells, B-cell-depleted T cells, or PBMCs provided the cDNA or gDNA that served as material.

This clonotype was sampled from a man in his fifties with acute or convalescent COVID-19. Source material: peripheral blood. The rearrangement links TRBV6-5 to TRBJ2-3, with a tentative D call TRBD2 (5 bases). The CDR3 is CASTPEGRGTDTQYF. As DNA, the CDR3 is TGTGCCAGCACCCCAGAAGGGCGGGGCACAGATACGCAGTATTTT.